The source of this T cell receptor (beta chain) is a study of cytotoxic CD8 clonotypes in ibrutinib-treated CLL. TCRdb keeps only in-frame clones here, not all; method: immunoSEQ multiplex PCR. Among over 65,000 clones, around 75% were seen once, and the ten largest hold roughly 5%. Per the germline V gene, CDR1 is MDHEN and CDR2 is SYDVKM. The V end lost 6 bases, the J end lost 11 bases, and 19 bases lay between the germline ends. There are 13 residues in the CDR3. This TCR was recovered from a human donor with chronic lymphocytic leukemia. This specimen was PBMCs, taken after 12 months of ibrutinib treatment. The rearrangement joins TRBV28 to TRBJ1-1, with TRBD1 as a possible D gene (6 bases). Here the CDR3 DNA reads TGTGCCAGCAGGGAAACAGGGTCGGTATGGGCTTTCTTT. This gives the protein CASRETGSVWAFF.